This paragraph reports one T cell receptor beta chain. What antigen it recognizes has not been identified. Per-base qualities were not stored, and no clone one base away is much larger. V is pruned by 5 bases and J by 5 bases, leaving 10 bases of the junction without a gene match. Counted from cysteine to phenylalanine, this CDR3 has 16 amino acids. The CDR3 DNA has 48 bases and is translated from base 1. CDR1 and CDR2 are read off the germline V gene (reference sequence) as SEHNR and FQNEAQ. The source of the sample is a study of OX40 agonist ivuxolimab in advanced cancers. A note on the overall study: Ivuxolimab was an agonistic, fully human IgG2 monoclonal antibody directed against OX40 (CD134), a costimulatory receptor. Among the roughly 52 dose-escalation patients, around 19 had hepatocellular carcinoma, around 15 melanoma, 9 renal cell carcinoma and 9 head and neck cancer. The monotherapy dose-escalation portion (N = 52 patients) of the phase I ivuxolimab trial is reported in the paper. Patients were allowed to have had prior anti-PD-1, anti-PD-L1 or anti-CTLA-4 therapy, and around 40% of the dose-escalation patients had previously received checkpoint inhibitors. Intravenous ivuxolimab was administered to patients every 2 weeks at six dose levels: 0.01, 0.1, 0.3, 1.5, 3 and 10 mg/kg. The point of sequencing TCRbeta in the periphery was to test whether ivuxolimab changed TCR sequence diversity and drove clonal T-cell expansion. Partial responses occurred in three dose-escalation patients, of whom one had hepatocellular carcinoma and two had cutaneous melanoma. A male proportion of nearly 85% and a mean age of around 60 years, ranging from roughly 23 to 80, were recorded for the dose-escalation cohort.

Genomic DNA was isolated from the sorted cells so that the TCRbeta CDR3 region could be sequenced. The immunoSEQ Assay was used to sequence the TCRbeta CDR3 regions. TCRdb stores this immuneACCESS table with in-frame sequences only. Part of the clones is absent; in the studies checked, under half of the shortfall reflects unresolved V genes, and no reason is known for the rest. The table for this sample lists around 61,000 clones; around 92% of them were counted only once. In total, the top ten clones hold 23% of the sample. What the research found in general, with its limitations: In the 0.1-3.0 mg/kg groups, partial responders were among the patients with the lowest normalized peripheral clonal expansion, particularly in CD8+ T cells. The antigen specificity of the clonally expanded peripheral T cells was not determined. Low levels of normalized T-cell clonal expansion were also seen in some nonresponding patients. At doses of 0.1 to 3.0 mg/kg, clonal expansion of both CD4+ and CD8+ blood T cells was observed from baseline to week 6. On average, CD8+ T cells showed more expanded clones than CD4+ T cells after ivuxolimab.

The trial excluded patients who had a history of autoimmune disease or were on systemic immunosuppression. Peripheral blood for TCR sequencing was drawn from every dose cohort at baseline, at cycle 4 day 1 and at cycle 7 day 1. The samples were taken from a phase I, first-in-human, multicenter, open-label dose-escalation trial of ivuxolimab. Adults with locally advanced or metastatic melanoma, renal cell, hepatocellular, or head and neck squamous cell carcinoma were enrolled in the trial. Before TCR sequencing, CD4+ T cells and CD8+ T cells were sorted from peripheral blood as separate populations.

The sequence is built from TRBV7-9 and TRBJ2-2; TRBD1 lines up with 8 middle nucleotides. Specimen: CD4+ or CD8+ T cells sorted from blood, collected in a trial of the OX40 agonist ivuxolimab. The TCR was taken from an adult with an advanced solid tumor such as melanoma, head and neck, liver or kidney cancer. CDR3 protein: CASSPPDRGGTGELFF. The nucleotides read TGTGCCAGCAGCCCCCCCGACAGGGGCGGGACCGGGGAGCTGTTTTTT.